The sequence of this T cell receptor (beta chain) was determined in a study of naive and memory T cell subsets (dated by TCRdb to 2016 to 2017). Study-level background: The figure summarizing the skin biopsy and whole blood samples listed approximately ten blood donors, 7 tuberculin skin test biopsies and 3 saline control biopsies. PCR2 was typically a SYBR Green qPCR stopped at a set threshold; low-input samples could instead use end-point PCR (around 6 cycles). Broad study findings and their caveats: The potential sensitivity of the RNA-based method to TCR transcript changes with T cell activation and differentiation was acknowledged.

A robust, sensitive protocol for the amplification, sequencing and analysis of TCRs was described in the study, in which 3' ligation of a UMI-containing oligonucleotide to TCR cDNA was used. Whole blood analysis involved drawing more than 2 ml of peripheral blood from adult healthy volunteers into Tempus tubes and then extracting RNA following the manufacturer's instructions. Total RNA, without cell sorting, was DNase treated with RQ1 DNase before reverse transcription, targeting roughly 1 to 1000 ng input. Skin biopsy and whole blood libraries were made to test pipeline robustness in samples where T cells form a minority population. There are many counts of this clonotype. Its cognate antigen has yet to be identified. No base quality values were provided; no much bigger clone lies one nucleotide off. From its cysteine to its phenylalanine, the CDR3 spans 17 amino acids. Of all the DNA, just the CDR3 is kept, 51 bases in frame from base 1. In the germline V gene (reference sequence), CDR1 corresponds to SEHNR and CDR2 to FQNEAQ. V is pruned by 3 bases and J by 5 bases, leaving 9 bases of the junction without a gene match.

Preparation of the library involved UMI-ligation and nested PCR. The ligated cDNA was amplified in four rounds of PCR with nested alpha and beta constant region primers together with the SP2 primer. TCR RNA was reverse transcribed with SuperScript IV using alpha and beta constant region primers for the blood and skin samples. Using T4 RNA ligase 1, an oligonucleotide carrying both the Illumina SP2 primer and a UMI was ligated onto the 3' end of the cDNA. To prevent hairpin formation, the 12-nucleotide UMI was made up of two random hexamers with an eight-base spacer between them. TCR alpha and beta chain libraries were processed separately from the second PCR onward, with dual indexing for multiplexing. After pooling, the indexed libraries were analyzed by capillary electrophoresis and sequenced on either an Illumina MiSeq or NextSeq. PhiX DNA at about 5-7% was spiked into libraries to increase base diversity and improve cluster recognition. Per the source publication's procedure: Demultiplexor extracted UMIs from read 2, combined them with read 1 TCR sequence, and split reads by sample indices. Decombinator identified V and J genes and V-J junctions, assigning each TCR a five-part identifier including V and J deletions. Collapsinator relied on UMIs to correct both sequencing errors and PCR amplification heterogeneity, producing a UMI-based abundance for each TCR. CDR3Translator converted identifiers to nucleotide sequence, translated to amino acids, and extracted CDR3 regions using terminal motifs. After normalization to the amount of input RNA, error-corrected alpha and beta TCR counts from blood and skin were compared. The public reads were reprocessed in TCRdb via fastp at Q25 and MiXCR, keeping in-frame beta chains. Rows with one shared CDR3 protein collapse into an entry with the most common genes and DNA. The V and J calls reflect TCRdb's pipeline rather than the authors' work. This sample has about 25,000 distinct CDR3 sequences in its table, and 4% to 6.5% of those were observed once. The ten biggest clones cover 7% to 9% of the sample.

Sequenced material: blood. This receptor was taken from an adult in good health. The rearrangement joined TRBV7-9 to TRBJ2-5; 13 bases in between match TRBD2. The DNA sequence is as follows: TGTGCCAGCAGCTTCTTTTGGACTAGCGGGAGAAACGAGACCCAGTACTTC. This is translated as CASSFFWTSGRNETQYF.